Listed below are T cell receptor beta chains from one sample, sequenced in a study of early stage breast cancer tumors. Clones were read by immunoSEQ multiplex PCR, and TCRdb kept only the in-frame ones, dropping some. The sample consists of 9,000 to 13,000 clones, around 80% of them appearing once. Material for sequencing was breast tumor tissue. The receptors were gathered from a person between 70 and 80 years old with breast cancer. Both conserved end residues are part of each CDR3. D genes are given only for firm matches. Clone size is given for some rows only: seen once, a few or many times, or a class if the clone is expanded.

>once|TRBV5-8|TRBJ2-1|NA
CAQEGPAYNEQFF
TGTGCCCAGGAGGGGCCCGCCTACAATGAGCAGTTCTTC
>NA|TRBV27|TRBJ2-7|TRBD1
CASSQPAGTGSYEQYF
TGTGCCAGCAGTCAACCAGCCGGGACAGGGTCCTACGAGCAGTACTTC
>NA|TRBV5-1|TRBJ2-3|TRBD2
CASSGGGDTQYF
TGCGCCAGCAGCGGGGGGGGAGATACGCAGTATTTT
>NA|TRBV5-1|TRBJ2-5|NA
CASSLGVQETQYF
TGCGCCAGCAGCTTAGGGGTACAAGAGACCCAGTACTTC
>NA|TRBV5-4|TRBJ1-4|TRBD1
CASSIDPGTGEEKLFF
TGTGCCAGCAGCATAGATCCCGGGACAGGGGAAGAAAAACTGTTTTTT
>few|TRBV6-6|TRBJ2-7|NA
CASNTGLRSYEQYF
TGTGCCAGCAATACGGGGTTGCGCTCCTACGAGCAGTACTTC
>few|TRBV6-5|TRBJ1-4|TRBD1
CASSIGTGNEKLFF
TGTGCCAGCTCAATCGGGACAGGGAATGAAAAACTGTTTTTT
>few|TRBV19|TRBJ2-6|NA
CASSISLVGANVLTF
TGTGCCAGTAGTATATCGCTAGTGGGGGCCAACGTCCTGACTTTC
>once|TRBV7-9|TRBJ2-3|NA
CASSPLIGNRRGTDTQYF
TGTGCCAGCAGCCCCCTTATAGGGAACAGGAGAGGCACAGATACGCAGTATTTT
>NA|TRBV7-9|TRBJ1-2|NA
CASSLAWGPDGYTF
TGTGCCAGCAGCTTAGCGTGGGGGCCCGACGGCTACACCTTC
>NA|TRBV4-3|TRBJ1-6|NA
CASSQEGFNSPLHF
TGCGCCAGCAGCCAAGAGGGCTTTAATTCACCCCTCCACTTT
>once|TRBV6-6|TRBJ2-3|TRBD2
CASSWGGRDTDTQYF
TGTGCCAGCAGTTGGGGCGGGAGGGACACAGATACGCAGTATTTT
>NA|TRBV7-2|TRBJ2-7|NA
CASSLPSSYEQYF
TGTGCCAGCAGCCTCCCGAGCTCCTACGAGCAGTACTTC
>NA|TRBV7-7|TRBJ1-1|NA
CASSLDRGTEAFF
TGTGCCAGCAGCTTAGATAGGGGCACTGAAGCTTTCTTT
>NA|TRBV6-5|TRBJ1-1|NA
CASSRLRGNTEAFF
TGTGCCAGCAGTCGATTACGGGGAAACACTGAAGCTTTCTTT
>NA|TRBV5-1|TRBJ1-1|TRBD1
CASSLQTGGGTEAFF
TGCGCCAGCAGCTTGCAAACAGGGGGGGGAACTGAAGCTTTCTTT
>NA|TRBV19|TRBJ2-7|NA
CASTFSAGNHHEQYF
TGTGCCAGTACTTTCTCGGCGGGAAATCACCACGAGCAGTACTTC
>NA|TRBV7-6|TRBJ2-1|TRBD2
CASSLELAGLYNEQFF
TGTGCCAGCAGCTTAGAACTAGCGGGCCTCTACAATGAGCAGTTCTTC
>NA|TRBV19|TRBJ1-1|NA
CASSITGQGYAEAFF
TGTGCCAGTAGTATAACGGGCCAGGGATACGCTGAAGCTTTCTTT
>NA|TRBV4-3|TRBJ1-3|NA
CASSLNGQYTYHSGNTIYF
TGCGCCAGCAGCCTGAATGGACAGTACACTTACCACTCTGGAAACACCATATATTTT
>once|TRBV19|TRBJ1-1|TRBD1
CASSIGRTGERTEAFF
TGTGCCAGTAGTATAGGTAGGACAGGGGAACGCACTGAAGCTTTCTTT
>NA|TRBV21-1|TRBJ2-3|NA
CASSKGKGTSGGRGDTQYF
TGTGCCAGCAGCAAAGGAAAAGGGACTAGCGGGGGCCGTGGAGATACGCAGTATTTT
>NA|TRBV9|TRBJ2-4|NA
CASSVEGDPKNIQYF
TGTGCCAGCAGCGTAGAGGGGGACCCCAAAAACATTCAGTACTTC
>NA|TRBV6-1|TRBJ1-4|NA
CASSDGLANEKLFF
TGTGCCAGCAGTGACGGACTAGCTAATGAAAAACTGTTTTTT
>few|TRBV4-3|TRBJ1-2|NA
CASSQQGGNGYTF
TGCGCCAGCAGCCAACAGGGTGGAAATGGCTACACCTTC
>NA|TRBV5-1|TRBJ2-5|TRBD1
CASSLARGQGVQETQYF
TGCGCCAGCAGCTTGGCCAGGGGACAGGGTGTTCAAGAGACCCAGTACTTC
>once|TRBV7-9|TRBJ2-1|NA
CASSFVNEQFF
TGTGCCAGCAGCTTCGTCAATGAGCAGTTCTTC
>NA|TRBV29-1|TRBJ2-7|TRBD2
CSAETLAGVEQYF
TGCAGCGCGGAAACGCTAGCGGGAGTCGAGCAGTACTTC
>few|TRBV6-5|TRBJ1-2|TRBD1
CASSYRWQGGVGYTF
TGTGCCAGCAGTTACAGGTGGCAGGGGGGCGTTGGCTACACCTTC
>NA|TRBV28|TRBJ2-2|TRBD2
CAITGLAGLNTGELFF
TGTGCCATCACCGGACTAGCGGGCCTAAACACCGGGGAGCTGTTTTTT
>once|TRBV5-1|TRBJ2-1|NA
CASSLAGGPQFF
TGCGCCAGCAGCTTGGCCGGGGGACCGCAGTTCTTC
>NA|TRBV5-1|TRBJ1-2|TRBD1
CASSGGAQGGYGYTF
TGCGCCAGCAGCGGTGGGGCACAGGGGGGCTATGGCTACACCTTC
>NA|TRBV19|TRBJ1-1|TRBD1
CASSIDRDRVAEAFF
TGTGCCAGTAGTATAGATCGGGACAGGGTGGCTGAAGCTTTCTTT
>NA|TRBV7-2|TRBJ1-5|TRBD1
CASSFWGQGANQPQHF
TGTGCCAGCAGCTTTTGGGGACAGGGTGCCAATCAGCCCCAGCATTTT
>NA|TRBV15|TRBJ2-7|TRBD1
CATSNPGGAPYEQYF
TGTGCCACCAGCAATCCAGGGGGTGCCCCCTACGAGCAGTACTTC
>NA|TRBV7-9|TRBJ1-2|NA
CASSLAGQADTSGYTF
TGTGCCAGCAGCTTAGCGGGGCAGGCAGACACGTCTGGCTACACCTTC
>NA|TRBV30|TRBJ2-3|NA
CAWSVVGQWASTDTQYF
TGTGCCTGGAGTGTCGTGGGCCAATGGGCTAGCACAGATACGCAGTATTTT
>once|TRBV7-2|TRBJ1-1|NA
CASSRQNTEAFF
TGTGCCAGCAGCCGACAGAACACTGAAGCTTTCTTT
>NA|TRBV7-9|TRBJ2-1|TRBD1
CASSTIDQGDNEQFF
TGTGCCAGCAGCACCATTGACCAGGGGGACAATGAGCAGTTCTTC
>NA|TRBV30|TRBJ1-1|NA
CACLGGALDINTEAFF
TGTGCCTGCCTGGGAGGGGCCCTAGATATCAACACTGAAGCTTTCTTT
>NA|TRBV11-3|TRBJ1-4|NA
CASSLGGGITNEKLFF
TGTGCCAGCAGCCTAGGCGGCGGAATCACTAATGAAAAACTGTTTTTT
>NA|TRBV27|TRBJ1-2|NA
CASSLTGSYGYTF
TGTGCCAGCAGTCTCACAGGGTCCTATGGCTACACCTTC
>NA|TRBV7-9|TRBJ2-1|NA
CASSGLAGSSYNEQFF
TGTGCCAGCAGCGGACTTGCCGGAAGCTCCTACAATGAGCAGTTCTTC
>once|TRBV5-1|TRBJ2-3|TRBD2
CASRTGGPPDTQYF
TGCGCCAGCAGAACGGGAGGGCCCCCAGATACGCAGTATTTT
>NA|TRBV10-2|TRBJ2-7|NA
CASSESRTISLSEQYF
TGCGCCAGCAGTGAGTCCCGGACTATTAGTTTAAGCGAGCAGTACTTC
>once|TRBV6-4|TRBJ1-1|NA
CASSGPEAFF
TGTGCCAGCAGTGGGCCTGAAGCTTTCTTT
>NA|TRBV28|TRBJ1-5|TRBD1
CASSSPTGGYSNQPQHF
TGTGCCAGCAGTTCGCCGACAGGGGGTTATAGCAATCAGCCCCAGCATTTT